This entry describes one TCR beta chain. Its antigen is currently unknown. V was shortened by 7 bases and J by 2 bases, with 15 bases between the two germline ends. Germline V lookup: CDR1 SNHLY, CDR2 FYNNEI. This CDR3 comprises 14 residues. The data are from a study of shared clonotypes between healthy human individuals. Looking at the study overall: The cohort comprised a couple of women and a few men. Their ages spanned 18 to 49 years. Study-wide findings and caveats: Donor scarcity curtailed the genetic and exposure-history diversity represented herein. Rarefaction exposed incomplete sorted-subset sequencing despite large depth.

Measured with immunoSEQ multiplex PCR; TCRdb has only the in-frame clones, and not every one. In the table there are about 1.1 million clones, approximately 78% of which are singletons. The sample taken for sequencing was memory CD4+ T cells from PBMCs. Described subset: CD45RA-negative fraction. The chain employs TRBV2 and TRBJ2-7, with a weak D call TRBD2 (5 bases). This TCR derives from a man aged 18 to 30 in good health. Some clones in this sample may be carry-over from other donors' samples. CDR3 coding DNA: TGTGCCAGCACCCTTATCATGGGAGCCTACGAGCAGTACTTC. Translation gives CASTLIMGAYEQYF.